One sample yielded the 17 T cell receptor beta chains listed below, sequenced in a study of HIV-infected children after antiretroviral therapy interruption. RNA-based 3' RACE libraries used unique molecular identifiers. A single record per CDR3 protein comes from TCRdb applying MiXCR to the 3' RACE reads. The sample holds some 51,000 distinct CDR3 sequences, more than 3.5% seen once. The sample's treatment: PENTA 11 planned treatment interruption arm or continuous ART arm. The sequenced sample was CD45RA+ CD4+ T cells from PBMCs, pooled from several time points, obtained from a donor given antiretroviral therapy, either interrupted or continuous. Subset described: naive CD4+ CD45RA+ CD45RO- T cells. The receptors were gathered from a pool of human donors with HIV.

This rearrangement joins TRBV14 to TRBJ2-7; TRBD1 aligns across 12 bases. The CDR3 length is 16 residues. In germline, CDR1 is SGHDN, CDR2 FVKESK. Trimming at V came to 0 bases and at J to 4 bases, leaving 4 bases not matched to a gene. CDR3 nucleotides: TGTGCCAGCAGCCAAGACCCGGGACAGGGGGCTTACGAGCAGTACTTC. Its protein product is CASSQDPGQGAYEQYF.

This clonotype was seen many times. The chain has TRBV12-5 and TRBJ2-5; TRBD1 matches at 9 bases. From germline, CDR1 is LGHNT and CDR2 FRNRAP. The CDR3 is made up of 14 amino acids. Trimming took 4 bases from V and 6 from J; bases not matched to a gene: 6. The CDR3 coding sequence is TGTGCTAGTGGTTCCAGGACAGGGGCTCAGACCCAGTACTTC. Protein product: CASGSRTGAQTQYF.

This clonotype was recorded many times. The chain combines TRBV5-1 with TRBJ2-7; 8 positions match TRBD1. V lost 0 bases, J lost 6 bases, and 8 bases stayed unmatched. Germline CDR1 SGHRS, CDR2 YFSETQ. The CDR3 is 15 amino acids. The CDR3 reads CASSLVQGTGGEQYF. The CDR3 DNA reads as TGCGCCAGCAGCTTGGTTCAGGGGACAGGAGGCGAGCAGTACTTC.

This clonotype was picked up many times. V and J are TRBV18 and TRBJ2-7; the D is unclear. The germline gives CDR1 KGHSH, CDR2 LQKENI. V dropped 3 bases and J dropped 5 bases, with 8 bases sitting between them. CDR3 length: 12 residues. The CDR3 sequence is CASSPGLDEQYF. The CDR3 coding sequence is TGTGCCAGCTCACCCGGGTTGGACGAGCAGTACTTC.

This chain links TRBV24-1 with TRBJ2-7, with D hard to call. CDR3 length: 13 residues. Trimming cost V 5 bases and J 0 bases, with 7 bases left between them. Germline CDR1 is KGHDR and CDR2 is SFDVKD. As DNA, the CDR3 is TGTGCCACCAGTGCCAGGAGCTCCTACGAGCAGTACTTC. It codes for CATSARSSYEQYF.

At least ten counts were recorded for this clonotype. The chain carries TRBV15 and TRBJ1-1; possibly TRBD1 for D (5 bases). The CDR3 totals 14 residues. The V gene's germline CDR1 is LNHNV and CDR2 YYDKDF (reference sequence). V was shortened by 1 base and J by 5 bases, with 11 bases between the two germline ends. The CDR3 coding sequence is TGTGCCACCAGCAGAGCCCCCAGGGAGACTGAAGCTTTCTTT. It codes for CATSRAPRETEAFF.

The genes are TRBV12-3 or TRBV12-4 and TRBJ2-1; D gene ambiguous. The CDR3 has 14 amino acids. Trimming stripped 4 bases from V and 5 bases from J, with 12 bases between. This CDR3 is CASSSSSPDNEQFF. The DNA for the CDR3 is TGTGCCAGCAGTTCCTCCTCCCCCGACAATGAGCAGTTCTTC.

Ten or more counts support this clonotype. V is TRBV29-1 and J is TRBJ2-7, with D possibly being TRBD2 (6 bases). CDR3 size: 15 residues. CDR1 is SQVTM and CDR2 is ANQGSEA in the germline V gene. Trimming stripped 7 bases from V and 4 bases from J, with 23 bases between. CDR3 bases: TGCAGCGCTGGGGACGGCCAACGAGGGACTTACGAGCAGTACTTC. Its protein is CSAGDGQRGTYEQYF.

CDR3 nucleotide sequence: TGTGCCAGCAGCTTAGGGCTAGCGGGGGGGGGTGAGCAGTTCTTC. Protein: CASSLGLAGGGEQFF. The rearrangement uses TRBV7-2 and TRBJ2-1; 12 bases are shared with TRBD2. This CDR3 contains 15 residues. Germline V gene sequence: CDR1 SGHTA, CDR2 FQGNSA. J was trimmed by 9 bases and V by 1 base; bases with no gene match: 4.

This clonotype showed up many times. The genes are TRBV20-1 and TRBJ1-4, with a possible D match to TRBD1 (5 bases). Germline lookup yields CDR1 DFQATT and CDR2 SNEGSKA (reference sequence). The V end lost 1 base, the J end lost 7 bases, and 19 bases lay between the germline ends. The CDR3 runs to 16 residues. CDR3 protein: CSARGDVGGPFEKLFF. The CDR3 coding sequence is TGCAGTGCTAGAGGGGACGTCGGCGGCCCTTTTGAAAAACTGTTTTTT.

This clonotype was detected a few times. The chain has TRBV24-1 and TRBJ1-1; TRBD1 might be the D (6 bases). This CDR3 comprises 14 residues. Germline loops: CDR1 KGHDR, CDR2 SFDVKD. Trimming removed 4 bases at V and 4 bases at J, with 12 bases between. CDR3 in DNA: TGTGCCACCAGTGACGCCAGGGGCGGCACTGAAGCTTTCTTT. As protein: CATSDARGGTEAFF.

The J gene is TRBJ2-7, the V gene TRBV20-1; no firm D call. Germline V gene data show CDR1 as DFQATT and CDR2 as SNEGSKA (reference sequence). CDR3 size: 12 residues. The CDR3 bases are TGCAGGGCCGCGACGGATCCCTACGAGCAGTACTTC. As protein: CRAATDPYEQYF.

The sample holds many counts of this clonotype. The chain has TRBV12-3 or TRBV12-4 and TRBJ2-1, with 8 bases fitting TRBD2. This CDR3 is built from 13 residues. V trimming: 3 bases; J trimming: 6 bases; junction bases outside the gene matches: 1. The CDR3 spells CASSFAGGNEQFF. DNA for the CDR3: TGTGCCAGCAGTTTCGCGGGGGGCAATGAGCAGTTCTTC.

This clonotype showed up many times. V gene TRBV19 combines with J gene TRBJ2-3; D might be TRBD2 (6 bases). This CDR3 region has 13 residues. The germline CDR1 and CDR2 sequences are LNHDA and SQIVND (reference sequence). V lost 4 bases to trimming and J lost 3 bases, with 8 bases between them. This chain's CDR3 is CASSRAGTDTQYF. The CDR3 DNA reads TGTGCCAGTAGTAGGGCGGGGACAGATACGCAGTATTTT.

This clonotype was counted at least ten times. The J gene is TRBJ2-1, the V gene TRBV25-1; no firm D call. The CDR3 contains 15 residues. Trimming removed 5 bases from V and 4 bases from J, with 15 bases in between. Germline V CDR1 and CDR2: MGHDK, SYGVNS. CDR3 coding DNA: TGTGCCAGCAGTCAAACCCTTGTCTGGTACAATGAGCAGTTCTTC. This sequence encodes CASSQTLVWYNEQFF.

This clonotype was seen more than once but under ten times. This chain uses TRBV12-3 or TRBV12-4 with TRBJ1-4, with no clear D. V lost 5 bases and J lost 4, with 14 bases in between. The CDR3 consists of 15 residues. The chain's CDR3 is CASSPGPGNNEKLFF. The CDR3 bases are TGTGCCAGCAGTCCCGGGCCGGGTAATAATGAAAAACTGTTTTTT.

This clonotype occurred a few times. Written as DNA, the CDR3 is TGTGCCAGCTCACCCGGGACGTGGACAGATACGCAGTATTTT. Translated: CASSPGTWTDTQYF. This chain uses TRBV18 with TRBJ2-3; D might be TRBD1 or TRBD2, each matching 5 bases. The CDR3 contains 14 residues. V lost 3 bases to trimming and J lost 3 bases, with 10 bases between them. The germline V gene encodes CDR1 KGHSH and CDR2 LQKENI.